The 25 T cell receptor beta chains given below trace back to one sample, sequenced in a study of T cells in Graves' hyperthyroidism and ophthalmopathy. RNA transcripts served as the template for amplifying TCR beta CDR3 regions. A first-round RT-PCR of the TCR CDR3 used the HTBI primer set. TCRdb ran MiXCR on the multiplex PCR reads and lists one entry per CDR3 protein. Here the sample spans roughly 500,000 distinct CDR3 sequences, roughly 45% being singletons. The sequenced sample consisted of peripheral blood or thyroid tissue (not recorded which). The receptor source for this set is an adult woman with Graves' disease, either hyperthyroidism or ophthalmopathy (not recorded which).

In its sample, this clonotype was seen a few times. V gene TRBV28 combines with J gene TRBJ1-1, with TRBD1 matching 8 bases. Germline V gene data show CDR1 as MDHEN and CDR2 as SYDVKM. The trim removed 5 bases at V and 3 bases at J, leaving 5 bases unmatched. This CDR3 region has 14 residues. The DNA for the CDR3 is TGTGCCAGCAGTCCCGGACAGGGAGACACTGAAGCTTTCTTT. This sequence encodes CASSPGQGDTEAFF.

This clonotype was observed a handful of times. A read error may explain this, as a much larger clone is one base away. The V and J genes are TRBV10-3 and TRBJ1-1; D unresolved. Germline CDR1 is ENHRY and CDR2 is SYGVKD. The CDR3 is 14 amino acids. The V end lost 3 bases, the J end lost 5 bases, and 13 bases lay between the germline ends. The CDR3 region has the DNA TGTGCCATCAGTGAACCCCCGGGAGGAACTGAAGCTTTCTTT. Translation: CAISEPPGGTEAFF.

The chain carries TRBV10-3 and TRBJ1-6, with 7 bases fitting TRBD1. Germline V gene data show CDR1 as ENHRY and CDR2 as SYGVKD. The CDR3 runs to 16 residues. J was trimmed by 0 bases and V by 6 bases; bases with no gene match: 5. The CDR3 reads CAISRGQLSYNSPLHF. The CDR3 bases are TGTGCCATCAGCCGGGGACAGCTCTCCTATAATTCACCCCTCCACTTT.

J is TRBJ2-5 and V is TRBV20-1; D possibly matches TRBD1 or TRBD2 (5 bases each). V was clipped by 5 bases and J by 5 bases, with 27 bases between them. Germline-derived CDR1 and CDR2 are DFQATT and SNEGSKA (reference sequence). CDR3 size: 17 residues. This chain's CDR3 is CSASRPVPGSEGETQYF. The CDR3 coding sequence is TGCAGTGCTTCGCGCCCGGTTCCGGGATCCGAGGGGGAGACCCAGTACTTC.

V is TRBV12-3 or TRBV12-4 and J is TRBJ1-2; TRBD1 matches 9 bases. V was clipped by 6 bases and J by 3 bases; unmatched bases: 8. The length of the CDR3 is 15 residues. CDR3 in DNA: TGTGCCAGCAGGCGGACAGGGGACCTCCACTATGGCTACACCTTC. This translates into CASRRTGDLHYGYTF.

Concerning this clonotype itself: The CDR3 does not end in the conserved phenylalanine or tryptophan, so this is likely a read error. The DNA is omitted, as the CDR3 cannot be located on it reliably, and the CDR3 follows TCRdb's listing. CDR3 region: CASSNMTQAVY. This chain uses TRBV9 with TRBJ1-1. The CDR3 has 11 amino acids, counting both end residues. CDR1 and CDR2 from the germline V gene are SGDLS and YYNGEE.

This clonotype was seen repeatedly, ten times or more. This chain's CDR3 is CSARDTSLTGNTIYF. CDR3 coding DNA: TGCAGTGCCCGGGACACCTCACTGACTGGAAACACCATATATTTT. The chain joins TRBV20-1 to TRBJ1-3; tentatively, D is TRBD1 (6 bases). Trimming took off 6 bases at V and 2 bases at J, with 17 bases between the two ends. CDR1 DFQATT and CDR2 SNEGSKA come from the germline V gene (reference sequence). The length of the CDR3 is 15 residues.

This clonotype occurred many times. This chain connects TRBV2 to TRBJ1-5, with a weak D call TRBD1 (5 bases). Germline CDR1 and CDR2: SNHLY and FYNNEI. The V and J ends lost 8 bases and 5 bases respectively, with 22 bases between them. There are 16 residues in the CDR3. In DNA, the CDR3 is TGTGCCAGCGACGGCGGGAGTCGGCAGGGTCATCAGCCCCAGCATTTT. Translated: CASDGGSRQGHQPQHF.

This clonotype came up a few times. The genes are TRBV10-3 and TRBJ1-5; no definite D call. Germline V CDR1 and CDR2: ENHRY, SYGVKD. This CDR3 contains 15 residues. The CDR3 reads CARVGRGVGNQPQHF. CDR3 DNA sequence: TGTGCTAGGGTGGGCAGAGGTGTTGGTAATCAGCCCCAGCATTTT.

With regard to this clonotype: One end of the junction fails to match germline, which may point to a read error. The CDR3 region is CASSSTGAPNTEAFF. CDR3 bases: TGTGCCAGCAGTTCGACAGGGGCCCCGAACACTGAAGCTTTCTTT. The rearrangement uses TRBV10-3 and TRBJ1-1, with 8 bases that match TRBD1. Looked up from germline, CDR1 is ENHRY and CDR2 is SYGVKD. This CDR3 has 15 amino acids.

About this clonotype: Possible read error: a much larger clone is one base away. J is TRBJ2-7 and V is TRBV10-3; a weak D match, TRBD2 (6 bases). CDR1 and CDR2 (germline): ENHRY, SYGVKD. Between the trimmed V and J ends, which lost 5 bases and 7 bases, there was a span of 12 bases. The CDR3 runs to 12 residues. The CDR3 is CAISYVGGEQYF. The CDR3 DNA reads as TGTGCCATCAGTTACGTCGGGGGAGAGCAGTACTTC.

The chain recombines TRBV7-9 with TRBJ2-2; D possibly uses TRBD1 or TRBD2 (5 bases each). V shed 1 base and J shed 7 bases, with 13 bases lying between them. This CDR3 has 15 residues. The V gene's germline CDR1 is SEHNR and CDR2 FQNEAQ (reference sequence). CDR3 amino acids: CASSLGTGRDGELFF. DNA for the CDR3: TGTGCCAGCAGCTTAGGAACAGGCCGGGACGGGGAGCTGTTTTTT.

In this sample, this clonotype turned up a few times. CDR3 sequence: CASRRGVGETQYF. CDR3 in DNA: TGTGCCAGCCGGAGGGGGGTAGGAGAGACCCAGTACTTC. The V call is TRBV14, the J call TRBJ2-5; D is tentatively TRBD1 or TRBD2 (6 bases each). Per germline, CDR1 SGHDN and CDR2 FVKESK. The CDR3 covers 13 residues. Trimming took off 8 bases at V and 4 bases at J, with 14 bases between the two ends.

This clonotype has ten or more counts. The chain employs TRBV20-1 and TRBJ1-2, with 7 positions matching TRBD1. CDR3 size: 12 residues. Germline V gene data show CDR1 as DFQATT and CDR2 as SNEGSKA (reference sequence). CDR3 residues: CSATTGDDGYTF. The CDR3 DNA reads as TGCAGCGCCACCACAGGGGACGATGGCTACACCTTC.

The J gene is TRBJ2-5, the V gene TRBV7-9; D could derive from TRBD1 or TRBD2 (5 bases each). Germline CDR1 SEHNR, CDR2 FQNEAQ (reference sequence). V dropped 4 bases and J dropped 7 bases, with 19 bases sitting between them. This CDR3 has 15 residues. CDR3 DNA sequence: TGTGCCAGCAGCTCTGACGGGACGCGAGAAGGGACCCAGTACTTC. Translation: CASSSDGTREGTQYF.

Ten or more counts support this clonotype. The chain uses TRBV10-2 and TRBJ1-4; 8 bases are a match to TRBD1. Germline values: CDR1 WSHSY, CDR2 SAAADI. Trimming removed 4 bases from V and 7 bases from J; junction bases left unmatched: 5. The CDR3 extends over 14 amino acids. The CDR3 loop reads CASSAGGAGEKLFF. The CDR3 DNA is TGCGCCAGCAGTGCAGGGGGCGCGGGTGAAAAACTGTTTTTT.

The rearrangement links TRBV6-6 to TRBJ1-1, with 10 bases lining up with TRBD1. Trimming removed 6 bases from V and 4 bases from J; junction bases left unmatched: 5. CDR1 is MNHNY, CDR2 SVGAGI, per germline (reference sequence). The CDR3 covers 14 residues. The CDR3 loop is CASRKTGGTTEAFF. CDR3 coding DNA: TGTGCCAGCAGAAAGACAGGGGGCACCACTGAAGCTTTCTTT.

This clonotype was detected only once. J is TRBJ2-2 and V is TRBV7-8, with 7 bases lining up with TRBD2. Germline CDR1 and CDR2: SGHVS and FQNEAQ. V shed 2 bases and J 2 bases; nucleotides not matched to a gene: 11. There are 18 residues in the CDR3. CDR3 protein: CASSLNLGRGSNTGELFF. DNA of the CDR3: TGTGCCAGCAGCTTAAATCTAGGGCGGGGGTCAAACACCGGGGAGCTGTTTTTT.

This clonotype has more than one count but fewer than ten. The rearrangement uses TRBV29-1 and TRBJ2-7, with a tentative D call TRBD2 (6 bases). Trimming shortened V by 5 bases and J by 6 bases, and 17 bases separated the two germline ends. CDR3 size: 13 residues. The germline CDR1 and CDR2 sequences are SQVTM and ANQGSEA. As DNA, the CDR3 is TGCAGCGTTTATCCAACGGGACTCAGCGAGCAGTACTTC. Translation: CSVYPTGLSEQYF.

The J gene is TRBJ2-6, the V gene TRBV5-5; D remains unclear. The CDR3 extends over 14 amino acids. Germline V gene data show CDR1 as SGHKS and CDR2 as YYEKEE (reference sequence). The germline V and J ends were trimmed by 7 bases and 0 bases, with 8 bases remaining between them. CDR3 protein: CASLSISGANVLTF. DNA for the CDR3: TGTGCCAGCCTCAGCATCTCTGGGGCCAACGTCCTGACTTTC.

The rearrangement joins TRBV7-9 to TRBJ2-7, with TRBD2 identical over 9 bases. This CDR3 has 14 residues. From germline, CDR1 is SEHNR and CDR2 FQNEAQ (reference sequence). V was clipped by 6 bases and J by 6 bases; unmatched bases: 9. The CDR3 bases are TGTGCCAGCAGTTATTTAGCGGGAGTTGGCGAGCAGTACTTC. Its protein product is CASSYLAGVGEQYF.

This clonotype was seen ten or more times. The V and J genes are TRBV7-6 and TRBJ2-3; D gene unclear. Germline CDR1 SGHVS, CDR2 FNYEAQ. The CDR3 length is 14 residues. The V and J ends lost 2 bases and 0 bases respectively, with 6 bases between them. The CDR3 nucleotides read TGTGCCAGCAGCTTACTAGAGAGCACAGATACGCAGTATTTT. It specifies CASSLLESTDTQYF. Full variable domain (remainder filled in from reference TRBV7-6 and TRBJ2-3): GAGVSQSPRYKVTKRGQDVALRCDPISGHVSLYWYRQALGQGPEFLTYFNYEAQQDKSGLPNDRFSAERPEGSISTLTIQRTEQRDSAMYRCASSLLESTDTQYFGPGTRLTVL.

This clonotype was recorded once. The rearrangement uses TRBV7-2 and TRBJ2-7; D uncertain. The DNA end is a closer match to TRBJ2-5, so the J assignment may be wrong. This CDR3 is built from 12 residues. Germline CDR1 is SGHTA and CDR2 is FQGNSA. CDR3 DNA: TGTGCCAGCAGCACCAACAGAGAGACCCAGTACTTC. Its translation: CASSTNRETQYF.

J is TRBJ2-5 and V is TRBV10-3, with 11 bases aligning to TRBD2. Germline CDR1 and CDR2: ENHRY and SYGVKD. With 9 bases clipped from V and 1 base from J, the junction kept 7 bases outside the gene matches. The CDR3 has 15 amino acids. The CDR3 spells CAMASGRSGQETQYF. The DNA of the CDR3 is TGTGCCATGGCTAGCGGGAGGAGCGGCCAAGAGACCCAGTACTTC.

This clonotype was observed a handful of times. A much larger clone is a single base away; this may be a read error. The chain links TRBV29-1 to TRBJ2-7, with D maybe TRBD2 (6 bases). V was cut by 6 bases and J by 0 bases, with 15 bases left in between. This CDR3 has 14 amino acids. Looked up from germline, CDR1 is SQVTM and CDR2 is ANQGSEA. CDR3 sequence: CSVHDGEASYEQYF. The DNA of the CDR3 is TGCAGCGTCCACGACGGGGAGGCCTCCTACGAGCAGTACTTC.